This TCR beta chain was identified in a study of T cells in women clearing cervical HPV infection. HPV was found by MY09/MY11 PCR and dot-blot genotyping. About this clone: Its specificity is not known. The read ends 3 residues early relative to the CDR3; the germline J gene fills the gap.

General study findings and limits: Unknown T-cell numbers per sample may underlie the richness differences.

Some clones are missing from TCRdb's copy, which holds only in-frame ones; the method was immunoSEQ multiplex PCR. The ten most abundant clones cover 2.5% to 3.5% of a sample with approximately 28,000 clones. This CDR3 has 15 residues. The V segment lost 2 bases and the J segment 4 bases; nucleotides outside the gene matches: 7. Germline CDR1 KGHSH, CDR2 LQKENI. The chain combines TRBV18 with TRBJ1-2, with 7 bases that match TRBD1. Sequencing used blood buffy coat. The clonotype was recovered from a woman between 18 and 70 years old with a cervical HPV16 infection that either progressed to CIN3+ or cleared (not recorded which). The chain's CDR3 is CASSPGFDRAYGYTF. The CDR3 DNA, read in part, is TGTGCCAGCTCACCAGGTTTTGACAGGGCCTATGGC. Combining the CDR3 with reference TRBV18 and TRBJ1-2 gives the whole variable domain NAGVMQNPRHLVRRRGQEARLRCSPMKGHSHVYWYRQLPEEGLKFMVYLQKENIIDESGMPKERFSAEFPKEGPSILRIQQVVRGDSAAYFCASSPGFDRAYGYTFGSGTRLTVV.